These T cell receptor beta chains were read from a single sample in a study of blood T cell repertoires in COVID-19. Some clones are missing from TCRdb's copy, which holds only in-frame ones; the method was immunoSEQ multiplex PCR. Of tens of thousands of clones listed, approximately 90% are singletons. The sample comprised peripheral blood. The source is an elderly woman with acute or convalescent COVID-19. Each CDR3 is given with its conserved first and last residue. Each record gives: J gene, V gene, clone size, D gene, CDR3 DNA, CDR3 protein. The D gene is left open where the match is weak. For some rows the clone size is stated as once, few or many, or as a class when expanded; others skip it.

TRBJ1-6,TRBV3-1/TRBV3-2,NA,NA,TGTGCCAGCAGCCAAGACGGGGAGAAGGATTCACCCCTCCACTTT,CASSQDGEKDSPLHF
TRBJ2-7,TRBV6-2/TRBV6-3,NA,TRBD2,TGTGCCAGCAGCCACTCGGGGTCTAGCGGGGGCGAGCAGTACTTC,CASSHSGSSGGEQYF
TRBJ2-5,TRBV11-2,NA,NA,TGTGCCAGCAGACCATCCTACGGCCTAGCCATTGAGACCCAGTACTTC,CASRPSYGLAIETQYF
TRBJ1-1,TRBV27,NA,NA,TGTGCCAGCAGTCCATATCCGCGTACTGAAGCTTTCTTT,CASSPYPRTEAFF
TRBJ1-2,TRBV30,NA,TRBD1,TGTGCCTGGAGCACACAGGGGACCTATGGCTACACCTTC,CAWSTQGTYGYTF
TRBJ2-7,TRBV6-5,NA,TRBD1,TGTGCCAGCAGCCCCCACGGACAGGGCAGGGTTGAGCAGTACTTC,CASSPHGQGRVEQYF
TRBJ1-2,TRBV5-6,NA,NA,TGTGCCAGCAGCCCTCCGGGGAGGGCTCCTAACTATGGCTACACCTTC,CASSPPGRAPNYGYTF
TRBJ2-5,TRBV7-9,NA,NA,TGTGCCAGCAGCTTCGAGATAGAGACCCAGTACTTC,CASSFEIETQYF
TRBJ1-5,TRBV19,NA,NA,TGTGCCAGTAGTATTTTAGGGGTAGGGCAGCCCCAGCATTTT,CASSILGVGQPQHF
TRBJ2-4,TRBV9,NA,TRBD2,TGTGCCAGCAGCGTAGAACCAGGGAGGGTAAACATTCAGTACTTC,CASSVEPGRVNIQYF
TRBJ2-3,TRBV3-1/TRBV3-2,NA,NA,TGTGCCAGCAGCCAAGCCAGCGGGCCGCAGTATTTT,CASSQASGPQYF
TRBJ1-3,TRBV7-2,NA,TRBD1,TGTGCCAGCAGCGGAGGGGGGACAGGGGCTGGAAACACCATATATTTT,CASSGGGTGAGNTIYF
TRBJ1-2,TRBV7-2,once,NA,TGTGCCAGCAGCTTACCAGGGCAAGGCTATGGCTACACCTTC,CASSLPGQGYGYTF
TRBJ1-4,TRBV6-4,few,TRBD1,TGTGCCAGCAGTGACGCCCAGGGGGGAAAACTGTTTTTT,CASSDAQGGKLFF
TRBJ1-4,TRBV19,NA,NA,TGTGCCAGTAGTATCCAGCGCTCAACTAATGAAAAACTGTTTTTT,CASSIQRSTNEKLFF
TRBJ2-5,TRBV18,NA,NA,TGTGCCAGCTCACCAAGCGACAGTCGAGAGACCCAGTACTTC,CASSPSDSRETQYF
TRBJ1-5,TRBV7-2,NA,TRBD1,TGTGCCAGCCGCCAGGGGGAACATGGGTCGAAGCAGCCCCAGCATTTT,CASRQGEHGSKQPQHF
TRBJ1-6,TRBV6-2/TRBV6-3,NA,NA,TGTGCCAGCAGTCCCCTTTCGGGAAATTCACCCCTCCACTTT,CASSPLSGNSPLHF
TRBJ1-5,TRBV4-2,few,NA,TGTGCCAGCAGCCAAGATCGAGACAGCCTTAATCAGCCCCAGCATTTT,CASSQDRDSLNQPQHF
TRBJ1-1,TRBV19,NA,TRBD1,TGTGCCAGTAGGCGACAGGGGACCACTGAAGCTTTCTTT,CASRRQGTTEAFF
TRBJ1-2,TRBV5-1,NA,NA,TGCGCCAGCAGCCCCGGGGAGGTAACGGTCGGCTACACCTTC,CASSPGEVTVGYTF
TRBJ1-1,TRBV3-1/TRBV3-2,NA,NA,TGTGCCAGCAGCCAAGCTGCGTCAGCCAGGGAAGCTTTCTTT,CASSQAASAREAFF
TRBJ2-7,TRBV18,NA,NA,TGTGCCAGCTCACCAGAATATCAGGGCACCTACGAGCAGTACTTC,CASSPEYQGTYEQYF
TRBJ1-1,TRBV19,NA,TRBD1,TGTGCCAGTAGTAACAGGGGGCGCGAGACTGAAGCTTTCTTT,CASSNRGRETEAFF
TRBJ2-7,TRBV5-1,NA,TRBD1,TGCGCCAGCAGCTTTAATTCCCCGGACAGGGGGAACTACGAGCAGTACTTC,CASSFNSPDRGNYEQYF
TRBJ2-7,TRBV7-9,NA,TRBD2,TGTGCCAGCAGCCTCCGGGGGGACGGCGAGCAGTACTTC,CASSLRGDGEQYF
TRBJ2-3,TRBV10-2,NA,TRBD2,TGCGCCAGCAGGGGGACTAGCGGGGGCCCAGGCACAGATACGCAGTATTTT,CASRGTSGGPGTDTQYF
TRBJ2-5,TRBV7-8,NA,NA,TGTGCCAGCAGCCCCTACTCCCAAGAGACCCAGTACTTC,CASSPYSQETQYF
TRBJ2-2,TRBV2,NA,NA,TGTGCCAGCAATCAGGCAGGGCCTGACACCGGGGAGCTGTTTTTT,CASNQAGPDTGELFF
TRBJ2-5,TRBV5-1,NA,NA,TGCGCCAGCAGCTTGGGCAGTGGCCACAGTGGGCAAGAGACCCAGTACTTC,CASSLGSGHSGQETQYF
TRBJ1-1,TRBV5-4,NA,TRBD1,TGTGCCAGCAGCTCCAACACCTATAGGACAGGGGAGAACACTGAAGCTTTCTTT,CASSSNTYRTGENTEAFF
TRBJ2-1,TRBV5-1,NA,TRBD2,TGCGCCAGCAGCTTGAATGTAGCGGGGGGACCCAATGAGCAGTTCTTC,CASSLNVAGGPNEQFF
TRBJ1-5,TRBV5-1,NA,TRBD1,TGCGCCAGCAGCCCCCAGGGGGCGCGGGATCAGCCCCAGCATTTT,CASSPQGARDQPQHF
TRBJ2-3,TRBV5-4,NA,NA,TGTGCCAGCAGCTTGGTGGGGGCGGGAGATACGCAGTATTTT,CASSLVGAGDTQYF
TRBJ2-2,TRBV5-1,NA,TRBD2,TGCGCCAGCAGCTTTAGCGGGGACTTCCCCGGGGAGCTGTTTTTT,CASSFSGDFPGELFF
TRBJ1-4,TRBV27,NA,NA,TGTGCCAGCAGAGCCGGGACAAATAATGAAAAACTGTTTTTT,CASRAGTNNEKLFF
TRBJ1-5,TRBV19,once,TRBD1,TGTGCCAGCCAGGTGGACAGGTGGAATCAGCCCCAGCATTTT,CASQVDRWNQPQHF
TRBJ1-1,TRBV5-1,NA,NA,TGCGCCAGCAGCTTGGTGTTAGAGGGGAACACTGAAGCTTTCTTT,CASSLVLEGNTEAFF
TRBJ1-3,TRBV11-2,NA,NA,TGTGCCAGCAGCTTCCGGGGGGCAGAAGGAAACACCATATATTTT,CASSFRGAEGNTIYF
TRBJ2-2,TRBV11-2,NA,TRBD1,TGTGCCAGCAGTAACTCCCCGGGACAGGGGACCGGGGAGCTGTTTTTT,CASSNSPGQGTGELFF